These 22 T cell receptor beta chains were sequenced from one sample in a study of shared clonotypes between healthy human individuals. Only in-frame clones appear in the TCRdb table, and some are missing; sequencing was by immunoSEQ multiplex PCR. In the table there are 600,000 to 700,000 clones, roughly 73% of which are singletons. The sample was memory CD4+ T cells sorted from blood. Subset indicated: CD45RA-negative fraction. The receptors stem from a woman under 40 in good health.

The chain links TRBV5-6 to TRBJ2-5; D possibly corresponds to TRBD1 (6 bases). V dropped 5 bases and J dropped 4 bases, with 15 bases sitting between them. This CDR3 has 14 amino acids. Germline CDR1 SGHDT, CDR2 YYEEEE. CDR3 region: CASSTPGVGETQYF. CDR3 DNA: TGTGCCAGCAGTACCCCAGGGGTAGGAGAGACCCAGTACTTC.

In its sample, this clone was seen many times. The rearrangement joins TRBV28 to TRBJ1-1, with a tentative D call TRBD1 (6 bases). Trimming left V 7 bases short and J 0 bases short, with 12 bases between. The CDR3 extends over 14 amino acids. Germline V gives CDR1 MDHEN, CDR2 SYDVKM. The CDR3 region has the DNA TGTGCCAGCACTCAACAGGGATTGAACACTGAAGCTTTCTTT. Amino acid sequence: CASTQQGLNTEAFF. Full variable domain (outside the CDR3, taken from reference TRBV28 and TRBJ1-1): DVKVTQSSRYLVKRTGEKVFLECVQDMDHENMFWYRQDPGLGLRLIYFSYDVKMKEKGDIPEGYSVSREKKERFSLILESASTNQTSMYLCASTQQGLNTEAFFGQGTRLTVV.

The CDR3 reads CSGNRGLGETQYF. For the CDR3, the DNA is TGCAGCGGCAACAGGGGCCTTGGCGAGACCCAGTACTTC. The genes are TRBV29-1 and TRBJ2-5; 7 nucleotides agree with TRBD1. CDR3 length: 13 residues. CDR1 and CDR2 from the germline V gene are SQVTM and ANQGSEA. Trimming cost V 7 bases and J 5 bases; bases outside gene matches: 10.

Turning to this clone: One base away lies a much larger clone, so this may be a sequencing read error. Additional DNA sequences in this sample encode the identical CDR3. The V and J genes are TRBV7-9 and TRBJ2-6; D gene uncertain. Germline lookup yields CDR1 SEHNR and CDR2 FQNEAQ (reference sequence). CDR3 size: 13 residues. V dropped 0 bases and J dropped 3 bases, with 0 bases sitting between them. The CDR3 DNA reads TGTGCCAGCAGCTTAGCTGGGGCCAACGTCCTGACTTTC. This translates into CASSLAGANVLTF.

This chain uses TRBV10-3 with TRBJ2-7; D perhaps matches TRBD1 (6 bases). Deletions cut 3 bases from V and 0 bases from J, with 12 bases between. This CDR3 has 15 amino acids. Germline V gene data show CDR1 as ENHRY and CDR2 as SYGVKD. This CDR3 reads CAISEKAGASYEQYF. The DNA of the CDR3 is TGTGCCATCAGTGAAAAGGCAGGGGCCTCCTACGAGCAGTACTTC.

This clone was detected only once. The CDR3 is CASSLTSGTDTQYF. In DNA, the CDR3 is TGTGCCAGCAGCTTAACTAGCGGAACAGATACGCAGTATTTT. This chain uses TRBV7-2 with TRBJ2-3, with 8 positions matching TRBD2. Germline CDR1 and CDR2: SGHTA and FQGNSA. The CDR3 has 14 residues. V trimming: 2 bases; J trimming: 3 bases; junction bases outside the gene matches: 1.

The count of this clone is one. The chain combines TRBV6-6 with TRBJ2-3, with 10 bases fitting TRBD2. Germline loops: CDR1 MNHNY, CDR2 SVGAGI (reference sequence). The CDR3 loop spans 13 amino acids. V shed 8 bases, J shed 4 bases, and the junction held 3 bases outside the gene matches. CDR3 sequence reads: CASQAGGADTQYF. For the CDR3, the DNA is TGTGCCAGCCAAGCGGGAGGGGCAGATACGCAGTATTTT.

In its sample, this clone was seen a few times. The sample holds other DNA sequences that translate to the same CDR3. The rearrangement uses TRBV28 and TRBJ1-2; no reliable D call. This CDR3 spans 12 amino acids. Germline CDR1 MDHEN, CDR2 SYDVKM. The V gene lost 3 bases and the J gene lost 8 bases, with 10 bases spanning the gap. CDR3 loop: CASSLLSGGYTF. As DNA, the CDR3 is TGTGCCAGCAGTTTGCTCTCGGGCGGCTACACCTTC.

J is TRBJ2-3 and V is TRBV27; D could derive from TRBD1 or TRBD2 (5 bases each). CDR1 and CDR2 from the germline V gene are MNHEY and SMNVEV (reference sequence). The CDR3 runs 15 residues. V gave up 3 bases and J gave up 2 bases, with 12 bases separating them. Written as DNA, the CDR3 is TGTGCCAGCAGTTTGGGACGAGGGAACACAGATACGCAGTATTTT. It yields the protein CASSLGRGNTDTQYF.

J is TRBJ2-1 and V is TRBV4-2; D gene ambiguous. The CDR3 consists of 15 residues. The ends were cut back, 1 base at V and 8 bases at J, with 15 bases in the middle. The germline V gene has CDR1 LGHNA and CDR2 YNFKEQ. The DNA of the CDR3 is TGTGCCAGCAGCCAAGGTGGATTGGGTGGCTATGAGCAGTTCTTC. This codes for CASSQGGLGGYEQFF.

This clone was observed a few times. The chain employs TRBV30 and TRBJ2-1; maybe TRBD1 (6 bases). This CDR3 comprises 12 residues. CDR1 and CDR2 (germline): GTSNPN, SVGIG (reference sequence). The CDR3 DNA reads as TGTGCTTATCGGACAGCCTACAATGAGCAGTTCTTC. This codes for CAYRTAYNEQFF.

The gene calls are TRBV28 and TRBJ1-2; D possibly corresponds to TRBD1 (5 bases). The CDR3 totals 16 residues. V was clipped by 2 bases and J by 4 bases, with 17 bases between them. CDR1 and CDR2 from the germline V gene are MDHEN and SYDVKM. CDR3 nucleotide sequence: TGTGCCAGCAGTTTAGGATCAGGGTACCCCTCCTATGGCTACACCTTC. Protein sequence: CASSLGSGYPSYGYTF.

The table lists this clone with a few counts. The gene calls are TRBV5-6 and TRBJ2-1; 11 bases match TRBD1. Germline assignment: CDR1 SGHDT and CDR2 YYEEEE. J gave up 5 bases and V 4 bases, and 14 bases lay outside the gene matches. The CDR3 is 18 amino acids. CDR3 amino acids: CASSSTLDRGLRDNEQFF. The CDR3 region has the DNA TGTGCCAGCAGCAGTACCTTGGACAGGGGGCTGAGGGACAATGAGCAGTTCTTC.

This clone has just a few counts. The rearrangement joins TRBV7-2 to TRBJ2-1, with D possibly being TRBD2 (5 bases). Germline V CDR1 and CDR2: SGHTA, FQGNSA. CDR3 length: 15 amino acids. V was pared by 2 bases and J by 6 bases, with 14 bases between. CDR3 in DNA: TGTGCCAGCAGCTTAACCGCAAATAGCGTCAATGAGCAGTTCTTC. This sequence encodes CASSLTANSVNEQFF.

This rearrangement joins TRBV11-2 to TRBJ1-4; D unresolved. This CDR3 is 15 amino acids long. CDR1 and CDR2 from the germline V gene are SGHAT and FQNNGV. Trimming removed 5 bases at V and 0 bases at J, with 10 bases between. The CDR3 DNA sequence: TGTGCCAGCAGCCCCTTCTCGTCAACTAATGAAAAACTGTTTTTT. It specifies CASSPFSSTNEKLFF.

This clone was recorded only once. The CDR3 here is CASSFRTVKSGYTF. CDR3 sequence (DNA): TGTGCCAGCAGCTTCCGGACAGTTAAAAGTGGCTACACCTTC. The chain links TRBV5-6 to TRBJ1-2; D might be TRBD1 (6 bases). Trimming took off 2 bases at V and 7 bases at J, with 15 bases between the two ends. Germline values: CDR1 SGHDT, CDR2 YYEEEE. The CDR3 loop spans 14 amino acids.

The chain has TRBV9 and TRBJ1-3; a possible D gene is TRBD1 (6 bases). Per the germline V gene, CDR1 is SGDLS and CDR2 is YYNGEE. The CDR3 totals 16 residues. V was cut by 0 bases and J by 5 bases, with 15 bases left in between. CDR3 sequence reads: CASSVDVRGFRNTIYF. CDR3 coding DNA: TGTGCCAGCAGCGTAGATGTCAGGGGATTTAGAAACACCATATATTTT.

V usage is TRBV6-5 and J usage is TRBJ1-2, with 8 bases identical to TRBD1. V lost 0 bases to trimming and J lost 5 bases; unmatched junction nucleotides: 5. This CDR3 region has 15 residues. Looked up from germline, CDR1 is MNHEY and CDR2 is SVGAGI. The CDR3 here is CASSYSYGQGYGYTF. The CDR3 DNA reads TGTGCCAGCAGTTACTCCTACGGACAGGGATATGGCTACACCTTC.

The chain uses TRBV11-3 and TRBJ2-2, with D unresolved. This CDR3 region has 13 residues. CDR1 is SGHNT, CDR2 YENEEA, per germline. With 2 bases removed from V and 4 bases from J, the gap between germline ends came to 5 bases. DNA of the CDR3: TGTGCCAGCAGCTTATCCGTCACCGGGGAGCTGTTTTTT. Amino acid sequence: CASSLSVTGELFF.

In the case of this clone: A read error is likely here: a far larger clone is one base away. The V gene is TRBV6-5, the J gene TRBJ2-7; weak D call: TRBD1 (5 bases). Trimming shortened V by 4 bases and J by 3 bases, and 13 bases separated the two germline ends. This CDR3 has 14 residues. The germline V gene encodes CDR1 MNHEY and CDR2 SVGAGI. CDR3 protein: CASSCSKGIYEQYF. CDR3 bases: TGTGCCAGCAGTTGCTCGAAGGGGATCTACGAGCAGTACTTC.

The CDR3 sequence: CASSLAPQGARNEQFF. DNA of the CDR3: TGCGCCAGCAGCTTGGCCCCGCAGGGGGCGAGGAATGAGCAGTTCTTC. The V gene is TRBV5-1, the J gene TRBJ2-1; 8 bases map to TRBD1. The V gene's germline CDR1 is SGHRS and CDR2 YFSETQ. J was trimmed by 7 bases and V by 0 bases; bases with no gene match: 9. The CDR3 contains 16 residues.

The chain recombines TRBV9 with TRBJ2-1; unclear D gene. CDR3 length: 15 amino acids. The ends were cut back, 0 bases at V and 8 bases at J, with 15 bases in the middle. The germline gives CDR1 SGDLS, CDR2 YYNGEE. The CDR3 protein is CASSVGGPLSHEQFF. The CDR3 coding sequence is TGTGCCAGCAGCGTAGGAGGACCCTTGTCCCATGAGCAGTTCTTC.